The rows below give T cell receptor beta chains drawn from one sample of a study of T cell repertoires in cytomegalovirus infection. TCRdb analysed the reads with MiXCR anew, one entry per CDR3 protein. Here the sample spans almost 300,000 distinct CDR3 sequences, 9.6% being singletons. The sample comprised PBMCs. These TCRs come from a human donor in good health (CMV status not recorded). Some clones in this sample may be carry-over from other donors' samples. The CDR3 runs from the conserved cysteine through the conserved F or W. The D gene is left open where the match is weak. Clone sizes are given selectively: once, few, many, or a class where the clone is expanded.

>NA|TRBV10-2|many|TRBJ2-2
TGCGCCACCAGGAAGGAAGGGCCGAGCACCGGGGAGCTGTTTTTT
CATRKEGPSTGELFF
>NA|TRBV28|few|TRBJ2-3
TGTGCCAGCAGTTCTCCGGGGGCAGGGCCGGGCACAGATACGCAGTATTTT
CASSSPGAGPGTDTQYF
>TRBD1|TRBV15|many|TRBJ1-4
TGTGCCACCAGCTCCAGGGACAGGGGGGAAACAACTAATGAAAAACTGTTTTTT
CATSSRDRGETTNEKLFF
>NA|TRBV7-2|many|TRBJ1-2
TGTGCCAGCAGCCCGCGGGACCTGGGCTATGGCTACACCTTC
CASSPRDLGYGYTF
>TRBD1|TRBV27|many|TRBJ1-1
TGTGCCAGCAGTACAGGGGCTGAAGCTTTCTTT
CASSTGAEAFF
>NA|TRBV7-6|many|TRBJ1-2
TGTGCCAGCAGCTTAGGTCGGGAGGATGGCTATGGCTACACCTTC
CASSLGREDGYGYTF
>NA|TRBV7-3|many|TRBJ2-1
TGTGCCAGCAGCCCTTATGGGGGCCGCAATGAGCAGTTCTTC
CASSPYGGRNEQFF
>NA|TRBV6-4|few|TRBJ1-6
TGTGCCAGCAGTGACACAGGATTGGCTTCACCCCTCCACTTT
CASSDTGLASPLHF
>NA|TRBV5-1|many|TRBJ2-7
TGCGCCAGCAGCCTGACACAGTACGAGCAGTACTTC
CASSLTQYEQYF
>TRBD1|TRBV7-2|many|TRBJ1-1
TGTGCCAGCAGCCCGAGTCGACAGGGGAACACTGAAGCTTTCTTT
CASSPSRQGNTEAFF
>NA|TRBV10-3|few|TRBJ2-1
TGTGCCATCAGTTACGAGCCCTTCTCCTACAATGAGCAGTTCTTC
CAISYEPFSYNEQFF
>TRBD2|TRBV29-1|few|TRBJ2-1
TGCAGCGTTGTAATGACGCGGGGGACCTACAATGAGCAGTTCTTC
CSVVMTRGTYNEQFF
>TRBD1|TRBV2|many|TRBJ1-2
TGTGCCAGCAGGTTGACAGGGGTGGCTGGCTACACCTTC
CASRLTGVAGYTF
>NA|TRBV19|many|TRBJ2-3
TGTGCCAGTAGGCTGCGCGGGGTCACAGATACGCAGTATTTT
CASRLRGVTDTQYF
>NA|TRBV19|many|TRBJ2-1
TGTGCCAGTAGTTTCTCTGACGACTCCTACAATGAGCAGTTCTTC
CASSFSDDSYNEQFF
>NA|TRBV5-1|few|TRBJ1-2
TGCGCCAGCAGCGCGACCGGGCCCGAGGGGACCTACACCTTC
CASSATGPEGTYTF
>NA|TRBV6-5|NA|TRBJ1-2
TGTGCCAGCAGTTACTCCGAGTTACCAGCCACTAACTATGGCTACACCTTC
CASSYSELPATNYGYTF
>TRBD2|TRBV13|few|TRBJ2-7
TGTGCCAGCACCACACGGGGAGGGAGGCCCTACGAGCAGTACTTC
CASTTRGGRPYEQYF
>NA|TRBV29-1|few|TRBJ2-1
TGCAGCGTTCCGGGGGCTCGTCGGTTCTTC
CSVPGARRFF
>NA|TRBV29-1|few|TRBJ1-2
TGCAGCGTTGAAATGAGGGGTGGCTACACCTTC
CSVEMRGGYTF
>TRBD1|TRBV7-9|NA|TRBJ1-2
TGTGCCAGCAGCTTAGGAGCAGGGGGCAACTATGGCTACACCTTC
CASSLGAGGNYGYTF
>NA|TRBV2|NA|TRBJ1-1
TGTGCCAGCAGTGGCCAGAACATGAACACTGAAGCTTTCTTT
CASSGQNMNTEAFF
>NA|TRBV19|NA|TRBJ1-1
TGTGCCAGTAGTAGTCAGACCGGGAGCGCTGAAGCTTTCTTT
CASSSQTGSAEAFF
>NA|TRBV29-1|many|TRBJ1-2
TGCAGCGTTGCTATCTTCCAGGGCAACTATGGCTACACCTTC
CSVAIFQGNYGYTF
>NA|TRBV3-1|few|TRBJ2-3
TGTGCCAGCAGCCGCCCCGGGGCCATAGATACGCAGTATTTT
CASSRPGAIDTQYF
>TRBD2|TRBV7-2|many|TRBJ2-1
TGTGCCAGCAGCTTGACTAGCGGGGGGGGACATGAGCAGTTCTTC
CASSLTSGGGHEQFF
>TRBD1|TRBV10-3|many|TRBJ2-2
TGTGCCGTGGGACAGACAAACACCGGGGAGCTGTTTTTT
CAVGQTNTGELFF
>TRBD2|TRBV20-1|NA|TRBJ2-7
TGCAGTGCTAGAGATCGCGGGGGTTCCTCCTACGAGCAGTACTTC
CSARDRGGSSYEQYF
>TRBD2|TRBV5-6|NA|TRBJ2-5
TGTGCCAGCAGCTCTAGCGGGGGGGCCTTAGAGACCCAGTACTTC
CASSSSGGALETQYF
>TRBD1|TRBV2|many|TRBJ2-1
TGTGCCAGCACCCCGACAGGGATCAATGAGCAGTTCTTC
CASTPTGINEQFF
>NA|TRBV10-3|many|TRBJ1-1
TGTGCCATCAGTGAGTCGATGGGGAACACTGAAGCTTTCTTT
CAISESMGNTEAFF
>NA|TRBV7-2|many|TRBJ2-3
TGTGCCCTGAGGAGGGGGGGCAGCACAGATACGCAGTATTTT
CALRRGGSTDTQYF
>TRBD2|TRBV20-1|many|TRBJ2-1
TGCAGTGCCGGTACTAGCGGGGGCGTTATCTACAATGAGCAGTTCTTC
CSAGTSGGVIYNEQFF
>TRBD1|TRBV28|many|TRBJ2-3
TGTGCCAGCAGTGACCGGGACAGGGGGCTCGCAGATACGCAGTATTTT
CASSDRDRGLADTQYF
>NA|TRBV29-1|few|TRBJ1-1
TGCAGCGTTCTCTTTCCGGGAACCCTTCGCGCTTTCTTT
CSVLFPGTLRAFF
>NA|TRBV6-2/TRBV6-3|few|TRBJ1-5
TGTGCCAGCAGTTACCGGGACGGAAATCAGCCCCAGCATTTT
CASSYRDGNQPQHF
>NA|TRBV29-1|NA|TRBJ1-2
TGCAGCGTTGGCGGCCCTAACTATGGCTACACCTTC
CSVGGPNYGYTF
>NA|TRBV20-1|NA|TRBJ2-7
TGCAGTGCTAGCGACGCGGGTATACTCGAGCAGTACTTC
CSASDAGILEQYF
>TRBD1|TRBV2|NA|TRBJ1-2
TGTGCCAGCAGGGGGCAACGGACAGGGTTAATCTATGGCTACACCTTC
CASRGQRTGLIYGYTF
>TRBD1|TRBV20-1|NA|TRBJ1-2
TGCAGTGCTAGAGGGGGGACAGTCGACTATGGCTACACCTTC
CSARGGTVDYGYTF
>TRBD1|TRBV6-5|NA|TRBJ2-1
TGTGCCAGCAGTTACTCGGACAGGGTTTTGGACAATGAGCAGTTCTTC
CASSYSDRVLDNEQFF
>TRBD1|TRBV2|many|TRBJ2-5
TGTGCCAGCAGTGATGCAGGGGGAGAGACCCAGTACTTC
CASSDAGGETQYF
>NA|TRBV12-3/TRBV12-4|many|TRBJ2-3
TGTGCCAGCAGCCATCCGTACAAGGATACGCAGTATTTT
CASSHPYKDTQYF
>NA|TRBV12-3/TRBV12-4|many|TRBJ2-1
TGTGCCAGCAGTTTGTTGGGGGCGCAGTACAATGAGCAGTTCTTC
CASSLLGAQYNEQFF
>NA|TRBV29-1|NA|TRBJ2-2
TGCAGCGTTGAAGACGCTCAGGGTTATACCGGGGAGCTGTTTTTT
CSVEDAQGYTGELFF
>TRBD1|TRBV28|NA|TRBJ1-2
TGTGCCAGCATACCGGGACAGGGGGCTCTTGAGGATGGCTACACCTTC
CASIPGQGALEDGYTF
>NA|TRBV20-1|NA|TRBJ1-4
TGCAGTGCTAGATGGGGCATCTCCGTGACTAATGAAAAACTGTTTTTT
CSARWGISVTNEKLFF
>NA|TRBV7-9|many|TRBJ1-1
TGTGCCAGCAGCCAGTGGGGAACGTCTGAAGCTTTCTTT
CASSQWGTSEAFF
>NA|TRBV29-1|NA|TRBJ1-4
TGCAGCGCCCTGGAAAAGCTAGAGGAAAAACTGTTTTTT
CSALEKLEEKLFF